This section outlines one T cell receptor beta chain sequence together with its context. This entry comes from a study of blood T cell repertoires in COVID-19. Study-wide context: The samples span acute and convalescent COVID-19 from the United States, Italy and Spain. Sources were T cells, B-cell-depleted T cells, or PBMCs; the material itself was cDNA or gDNA.

CDR1 MNHNS and CDR2 SASEGT come from the germline V gene. Trimming removed 3 bases from V and 0 bases from J, with 11 bases in between. The CDR3 spans 16 residues. Per the authors' pipeline: By means of reference gene primer amplification, nucleated cell counts were estimated. Profiling relied on immunoSEQ multiplex PCR, and the TCRdb table lists in-frame clones only, not all of them. From that table come the V and J calls and clone size; the DNA was used to work out D and trimming. Among about 120,000 clones, 85% to 90% were seen once, and the ten largest hold roughly 11%. This sequence joins TRBV6-1 and TRBJ1-4; D is possibly TRBD1 (5 bases). This TCR was sampled from an elderly man with acute or convalescent COVID-19. Sequencing was done on a sample of peripheral blood. The CDR3 DNA follows: TGTGCCAGCAGTGAGTACAGGCTATCAACTAATGAAAAACTGTTTTTT. Translating gives CASSEYRLSTNEKLFF.